This TCR beta chain was sequenced in a study of regulatory T cells in long-lasting Graves disease. Across the study: Graves' cases, newly diagnosed, had used antithyroid drugs under 3 months.

Construction of TCR beta libraries relied on iRepertoire HTBI primers and on Arm-PCR targeting CDR3 regions. TCRdb itself ran the multiplex PCR reads through MiXCR, one entry per CDR3 protein. This sample has roughly 420,000 distinct CDR3 sequences, with 15% to 19% found just once. This CDR3 spans 17 amino acids. V shed 4 bases and J shed 3 bases, with 20 bases lying between them. Germline V gene sequence: CDR1 SGHNT, CDR2 YENEEA. Time point denoted: newly diagnosed GD, antithyroid drugs for less than 3 months. From PBMCs, RNA was extracted and then used to make the TCR library. A peripheral blood sample, 8 to 10 milliliters in volume, was drawn into EDTA tubes. Findings and caveats of the study: Relative to new patients (around 1,000), persistent patients exhibited greater sharing of public clonotypes (about 3,000).

Remarks on this clonotype: Its cognate antigen is unknown.

This receptor was obtained from a female donor with Graves disease. The sequencing here drew on peripheral blood mononuclear cells (PBMCs), taken at new diagnosis, from a patient treated with antithyroid drugs. This sequence joins TRBV11-3 and TRBJ2-3; TRBD1 might be the D (6 bases). The CDR3: CASSSPLDRIQTDTQYF. The CDR3 DNA follows: TGTGCCAGCAGCTCGCCTTTAGACAGGATTCAAACAGATACGCAGTATTTT.